Each of the 28 T cell receptor beta chains below was sequenced from the same sample in a study of T cell responses to AZD1222 COVID-19 vaccine. The assay was immunoSEQ multiplex PCR, and TCRdb's table has in-frame clones only and misses some. Here the sample spans around 99,000 clones, 70% to 90% being singletons. The sequenced sample was peripheral blood, obtained 28 days after the second AZD1222 dose. These receptors all come from an adult who received the AZD1222 COVID-19 vaccine.

This clone was seen only once. This sequence joins TRBV4-2 and TRBJ2-1, with 10 positions matching TRBD2. The CDR3 runs to 15 residues. Germline CDR1 and CDR2: LGHNA and YNFKEQ. Germline trimming cut 0 bases from V and 8 bases from J; bases unmatched to any gene: 4. Here the CDR3 reads CASSQEERGGYEQFF. The CDR3 nucleotides read TGTGCCAGCAGCCAAGAGGAGCGGGGGGGATATGAGCAGTTCTTC.

The chain couples TRBV4-2 to TRBJ1-1; D call uncertain. This CDR3 is 16 amino acids long. Trimming shortened V by 0 bases and J by 2 bases, and 13 bases separated the two germline ends. Per the germline V gene, CDR1 is LGHNA and CDR2 is YNFKEQ. The chain's CDR3 is CASSQDSPGLNTEAFF. Here the CDR3 DNA reads TGTGCCAGCAGCCAAGATTCTCCAGGACTCAACACTGAAGCTTTCTTT.

The rearrangement links TRBV10-3 to TRBJ1-2, with 7 bases aligning to TRBD1. With V trimmed by 4 bases and J by 3 bases, 5 bases remained unmatched. The germline V gene encodes CDR1 ENHRY and CDR2 SYGVKD. The CDR3 has 14 residues. CDR3 protein: CAISGGQSDYGYTF. The DNA of the CDR3 is TGTGCCATCAGTGGGGGACAGTCCGACTATGGCTACACCTTC.

The rearrangement links TRBV9 to TRBJ1-6, with 9 bases matching TRBD1. Trimming removed 4 bases from V and 9 bases from J; junction bases left unmatched: 8. The CDR3 consists of 15 residues. Germline V CDR1 and CDR2: SGDLS, YYNGEE. The CDR3 is CASSLRDRVTSPLHF. The CDR3 DNA follows: TGTGCCAGCAGCCTCCGGGACAGGGTAACTTCACCCCTCCACTTT.

The J gene is TRBJ1-1, the V gene TRBV9; D not resolved. V lost 3 bases, J lost 3 bases, and 12 bases lay in between. The CDR3 totals 14 residues. CDR1 and CDR2 from the germline V gene are SGDLS and YYNGEE. The CDR3 DNA reads TGTGCCAGCAGCGGTATGGCGCGTGACACTGAAGCTTTCTTT. This encodes CASSGMARDTEAFF.

The chain joins TRBV7-9 to TRBJ2-6, with D perhaps TRBD1 (5 bases). The germline CDR1 and CDR2 sequences are SEHNR and FQNEAQ (reference sequence). The CDR3 runs 16 residues. V dropped 5 bases and J dropped 4 bases, with 15 bases sitting between them. The CDR3 region is CASSKRRGIGANVLTF. As DNA, the CDR3 is TGTGCCAGCAGCAAGAGAAGGGGTATAGGGGCCAACGTCCTGACTTTC.

This rearrangement joins TRBV29-1 to TRBJ1-4, with D perhaps TRBD1 (6 bases). Germline loops: CDR1 SQVTM, CDR2 ANQGSEA. The CDR3 loop spans 13 amino acids. Trimming removed 4 bases from V and 8 bases from J, with 14 bases in between. The CDR3: CSVVTDSWEKLFF. The CDR3, as DNA: TGCAGCGTTGTCACGGACAGTTGGGAAAAACTGTTTTTT.

This chain connects TRBV29-1 to TRBJ2-3; TRBD1 matches 7 bases. Trimming at V came to 7 bases and at J to 4 bases, leaving 17 bases not matched to a gene. The CDR3 has 16 amino acids. Germline CDR1 reads SQVTM; CDR2 reads ANQGSEA. Here the CDR3 reads CSADWRTGVPADTQYF. CDR3 sequence (DNA): TGCAGCGCCGACTGGCGCACAGGGGTGCCGGCAGATACGCAGTATTTT.

The rearrangement uses TRBV3-1 (or the pseudogene TRBV3-2) and TRBJ2-5; D gene uncertain. Between the trimmed V and J ends, which lost 4 bases and 5 bases, there was a span of 14 bases. Germline CDR1 reads LGHDT; CDR2 reads YNNKEL (reference sequence). The CDR3 spans 14 residues. The CDR3 is CASSPDRLWETQYF. The CDR3 DNA follows: TGTGCCAGCAGCCCTGATCGCCTGTGGGAGACCCAGTACTTC.

The rearrangement joins TRBV7-9 to TRBJ2-3, with 9 bases matching TRBD2. This CDR3 has 16 amino acids. Trimming at V came to 5 bases and at J to 4 bases, leaving 10 bases not matched to a gene. Germline V lookup: CDR1 SEHNR, CDR2 FQNEAQ (reference sequence). The DNA of the CDR3 is TGTGCCAGCAGCATAGGCCACGCGGGGGGGCCAGATACGCAGTATTTT. Translating it yields CASSIGHAGGPDTQYF.

The rearrangement uses TRBV7-9 and TRBJ2-2; D may be TRBD1 or TRBD2 (5 bases each). The CDR3 is 15 residues long. Germline lookup yields CDR1 SEHNR and CDR2 FQNEAQ (reference sequence). V shed 5 bases and J shed 3 bases, with 13 bases lying between them. The CDR3: CASSGGKGYTGELFF. The CDR3 region has the DNA TGTGCCAGCAGCGGAGGAAAGGGGTACACCGGGGAGCTGTTTTTT. Combining the CDR3 with reference TRBV7-9 and TRBJ2-2 gives the whole variable domain DTGVSQNPRHKITKRGQNVTFRCDPISEHNRLYWYRQTLGQGPEFLTYFQNEAQLEKSRLLSDRFSAERPKGSFSTLEIQRTEQGDSAMYLCASSGGKGYTGELFFGEGSRLTVL.

The rearrangement links TRBV18 to TRBJ1-2; 12 positions match TRBD1. J lost 2 bases, V lost 3 bases, and 13 bases had no gene match. CDR3 length: 19 residues. CDR1 is KGHSH, CDR2 LQKENI, per germline. CDR3 in DNA: TGTGCCAGCTCACCGTCACAGGGACAGGGGGCTCGAGGAAACTATGGCTACACCTTC. Translating it yields CASSPSQGQGARGNYGYTF.

The CDR3 sequence is CASSVGDGTEAFF. CDR3 coding DNA: TGTGCCAGCAGCGTGGGGGATGGCACTGAAGCTTTCTTT. V gene TRBV9 combines with J gene TRBJ1-1; TRBD1 is a possible D gene (5 bases). The CDR3 totals 13 residues. Looked up from germline, CDR1 is SGDLS and CDR2 is YYNGEE. Deletions cut 2 bases from V and 4 bases from J, with 9 bases between.

The chain couples TRBV7-2 to TRBJ2-1, with 10 bases that match TRBD2. Germline V CDR1 and CDR2: SGHTA, FQGNSA. V lost 4 bases and J lost 6; bases outside the gene matches: 6. The CDR3 is 15 amino acids. The CDR3 region is CASSYVAGGLNEQFF. The CDR3 bases are TGTGCCAGCAGCTACGTAGCGGGGGGACTCAATGAGCAGTTCTTC.

V usage is TRBV9 and J usage is TRBJ2-3, with TRBD2 identical over 14 bases. V dropped 3 bases and J dropped 2; count of bases not matched to a gene: 8. Germline CDR1 is SGDLS and CDR2 is YYNGEE. The CDR3 sequence is 18 residues long. DNA for the CDR3: TGTGCCAGCAGCGGCGGGACTAGCGGGGGCCTAAACACAGATACGCAGTATTTT. Translated: CASSGGTSGGLNTDTQYF.

The V gene is TRBV6-2 or TRBV6-3, the J gene TRBJ2-7; 7 bases fit TRBD2. V lost 6 bases to trimming and J lost 0 bases; unmatched junction nucleotides: 8. The CDR3 loop spans 15 amino acids. Germline lookup yields CDR1 MNHEY and CDR2 SVGEGT. The CDR3, as DNA: TGTGCCAGCAGCCCCCGGGACTACCCCTCCTACGAGCAGTACTTC. Translation: CASSPRDYPSYEQYF.

The chain carries TRBV19 and TRBJ2-5, with TRBD2 matching 9 bases. Germline loops: CDR1 LNHDA, CDR2 SQIVND (reference sequence). V lost 5 bases and J lost 4; bases outside the gene matches: 8. This CDR3 is 15 amino acids long. The CDR3 nucleotides are TGTGCCAGTAGTGGACTAGCGAGGGGGGCAGAGACCCAGTACTTC. Its protein product is CASSGLARGAETQYF.

The chain has TRBV19 and TRBJ1-5; the D is unclear. V lost 3 bases and J 4 bases, leaving 7 bases between the germline ends. The CDR3 is 13 amino acids. The germline V gene encodes CDR1 LNHDA and CDR2 SQIVND (reference sequence). CDR3 nucleotide sequence: TGTGCCAGTAGTATGGGATTTAATCAGCCCCAGCATTTT. Translation: CASSMGFNQPQHF.

This sequence joins TRBV7-8 and TRBJ2-5, with 10 nucleotides matching TRBD2. After removal of 4 bases from V and 0 bases from J, the junction contained 14 bases not matched to a gene. The CDR3 contains 19 residues. Germline assignment: CDR1 SGHVS and CDR2 FQNEAQ. Here the CDR3 reads CASSSRWASGGLYQETQYF. The CDR3 DNA sequence: TGTGCCAGCAGCTCCCGGTGGGCTAGCGGGGGTTTGTACCAAGAGACCCAGTACTTC.

The CDR3 protein is CASSPPSGGTTDTQYF. The CDR3 nucleotides read TGTGCCAGCAGCCCACCTAGCGGGGGGACCACAGATACGCAGTATTTT. This chain connects TRBV2 to TRBJ2-3, with 11 bases that match TRBD2. Germline V gene sequence: CDR1 SNHLY, CDR2 FYNNEI. Germline trimming cut 6 bases from V and 2 bases from J; bases unmatched to any gene: 7. The CDR3 spans 16 residues.

The chain carries TRBV5-3 and TRBJ2-7; the D gene could be TRBD1 or TRBD2 (5 bases each). TRBV5-3 is marked as an open reading frame, function uncertain. This CDR3 has 13 amino acids. The V end lost 7 bases, the J end lost 0 bases, and 11 bases lay between the germline ends. The DNA for the CDR3 is TGTGCCAGACCGGGACGGCTCTCCTACGAGCAGTACTTC. As protein: CARPGRLSYEQYF.

The count of this clone is one. The genes are TRBV28 and TRBJ1-1, with D maybe TRBD1 (6 bases). The CDR3 sequence is 16 residues long. Trimming removed 5 bases at V and 0 bases at J, with 16 bases between. CDR1 is MDHEN, CDR2 SYDVKM, per germline. DNA of the CDR3: TGTGCCAGCAGTCTCTCAATCGGACAGATGAACACTGAAGCTTTCTTT. This gives the protein CASSLSIGQMNTEAFF. Supplemented by reference TRBV28 and TRBJ1-1, the full variable domain reads DVKVTQSSRYLVKRTGEKVFLECVQDMDHENMFWYRQDPGLGLRLIYFSYDVKMKEKGDIPEGYSVSREKKERFSLILESASTNQTSMYLCASSLSIGQMNTEAFFGQGTRLTVV.

The chain uses TRBV7-9 and TRBJ1-6, with D tentatively TRBD1 (6 bases). In germline, CDR1 is SEHNR, CDR2 FQNEAQ (reference sequence). Trimming removed 4 bases at V and 8 bases at J, with 15 bases between. CDR3 length: 15 amino acids. The CDR3 loop is CASSWVEGEYSPLHF. DNA of the CDR3: TGTGCCAGCAGCTGGGTTGAGGGGGAGTATTCACCCCTCCACTTT.

This chain uses TRBV28 with TRBJ1-2; a possible D gene is TRBD1 (6 bases). There are 15 residues in the CDR3. Germline loops: CDR1 MDHEN, CDR2 SYDVKM. V lost 1 base, J lost 4 bases, and 13 bases lay in between. DNA for the CDR3: TGTGCCAGCAGTTTATTGGGGGGGCTAAGCTATGGCTACACCTTC. Amino acid sequence: CASSLLGGLSYGYTF.

The chain carries TRBV9 and TRBJ1-5; TRBD1 might be the D (6 bases). The germline V and J ends were trimmed by 2 bases and 6 bases, with 9 bases remaining between them. Germline V lookup: CDR1 SGDLS, CDR2 YYNGEE. The CDR3 covers 13 residues. This CDR3 is CASSVGGGQPQHF. CDR3 nucleotides: TGTGCCAGCAGCGTCGGGGGCGGTCAGCCCCAGCATTTT.

The chain links TRBV3-1 (or the pseudogene TRBV3-2) to TRBJ1-2; 11 bases agree with TRBD1. The germline gives CDR1 LGHDT, CDR2 YNNKEL (reference sequence). CDR3 length: 16 residues. The V and J ends lost 5 bases and 4 bases, in that order; junction bases with no gene match: 9. CDR3 coding DNA: TGTGCCAGCAGCATCGCAGAGGGACAGGGGGGCTATGGCTACACCTTC. It codes for CASSIAEGQGGYGYTF.

This chain connects TRBV12-3 or TRBV12-4 to TRBJ2-5; D uncertain. V lost 5 bases to trimming and J lost 5 bases, with 6 bases between them. The CDR3 totals 11 residues. For the CDR3, the DNA is TGTGCCAGCAGTGAGTGGGAGACCCAGTACTTC. Protein product: CASSEWETQYF.

The rearrangement links TRBV11-2 to TRBJ2-7; D is ambiguous. The CDR3 extends over 15 amino acids. Trimming shortened V by 2 bases and J by 0 bases, and 11 bases separated the two germline ends. The germline V gene encodes CDR1 SGHAT and CDR2 FQNNGV. The DNA of the CDR3 is TGTGCCAGCAGCTTAAAGAGACAAAGCTCCTACGAGCAGTACTTC. It is translated as CASSLKRQSSYEQYF.